The source of this T cell receptor (beta chain) is a study of T cell responses to AZD1222 COVID-19 vaccine. Looking at the study overall: Pooling of second doses given at about 4 or about 12 weeks was done. Study observations and caveats: Sampling captured repertoires only after the peak T cell response. At study baseline, merely more than 5 AZD1222 recipients were seropositive.

Concerning this clone itself: The antigen is not known.

The repertoire was sequenced with immunoSEQ multiplex PCR; TCRdb's copy has only in-frame clones and lacks some. The sample consists of under 130,000 clones, around 89% of them appearing once. The V and J ends lost 5 bases and 5 bases respectively, with 15 bases between them. Germline V lookup: CDR1 MNHEY, CDR2 SMNVEV (reference sequence). There are 14 residues in the CDR3. The V gene is TRBV27, the J gene TRBJ2-5; maybe TRBD1 (6 bases). This TCR was sampled from an adult in good health. The source was peripheral blood, collected on day 0 of AZD1222 vaccination. DNA for the CDR3: TGTGCCAGCAGTCGAAAACAGGGCGGGGAGACCCAGTACTTC. Residues: CASSRKQGGETQYF.